This T cell receptor (beta chain) originates from a study of T-cell memory formation after mild COVID-19. Whole-study findings and limits: Proof of SARS-CoV-2 specificity was absent for the second-wave clones that crested on day 37.

The CDR3 is made up of 15 amino acids. The V gene lost 6 bases and the J gene lost 10 bases, with 22 bases spanning the gap. Germline values: CDR1 LNHDA, CDR2 SQIVND (reference sequence). TCRdb itself ran the 5' RACE reads through MiXCR, one entry per CDR3 protein. This sample yields about 180,000 distinct CDR3 sequences, of which roughly 16% are seen a single time; roughly 1.9% belongs to the top ten. For this clonotype: Its antigen is unidentified.

The material sequenced was PBMCs or a T cell subset sorted from them (not recorded which). This TCR derives from an adult woman who had mild COVID-19 (a few samples of this study predate the infection). Cell type and time point are not known. The chain couples TRBV19 to TRBJ2-1; TRBD2 is a possible D gene (5 bases). As DNA, the CDR3 is TGTGCCAGTAGGAAGGGAGAGCTGCTGGGTTGGGAGCAGTTCTTC. Its translation: CASRKGELLGWEQFF.